Shown below are 22 T cell receptor beta chains from a single sample sequenced in a study of cytomegalovirus exposure and HLA in healthy donors (dated by TCRdb to the late 2010s). Library generation was performed with the immunoSEQ multiplex PCR assay. For the multiplex PCR, a mixture combining 60 forward primers for TCR Vbeta segments and 13 reverse primers for TCR Jbeta segments was used. The clones in this table, taken by TCRdb from immuneACCESS, are in-frame only. Not every clone is retained; where verified, under half of the shortfall comes from an unresolved V gene, and the cause of the rest is unknown. In all, the sample holds some 100,000 clones, and 74% of those were seen once. The top ten clonotypes cover approximately 10% of the sample. The sample comprised PBMCs. The receptors were gathered from a woman aged 50 to 65 in good health and CMV-seropositive.

The chain couples TRBV5-1 to TRBJ2-2; 8 bases map to TRBD2. Trimming at V came to 0 bases and at J to 7 bases, leaving 5 bases not matched to a gene. There are 15 residues in the CDR3. Germline CDR1 and CDR2: SGHRS and YFSETQ. As DNA, the CDR3 is TGCGCCAGCAGCTTGGGCAGCGGGAGTTTCGGGGAGCTGTTTTTT. Protein sequence: CASSLGSGSFGELFF.

This chain joins TRBV10-3 and TRBJ2-5, with 8 positions matching TRBD2. Unmatched junction bases numbered 9, after V lost 4 bases and J lost 2 bases. The germline V gene has CDR1 ENHRY and CDR2 SYGVKD. The CDR3 covers 16 residues. The CDR3 reads CAISGVAGTPQETQYF. CDR3 DNA: TGTGCCATCAGTGGGGTAGCGGGAACCCCTCAAGAGACCCAGTACTTC.

The chain has TRBV28 and TRBJ1-2; TRBD1 might be the D (6 bases). V shed 2 bases and J shed 4 bases, with 11 bases lying between them. The germline V gene encodes CDR1 MDHEN and CDR2 SYDVKM. The CDR3 totals 14 residues. This CDR3 is CASSLGQGSYGYTF. DNA for the CDR3: TGTGCCAGCAGTTTAGGGCAGGGGAGCTATGGCTACACCTTC.

As regards this clone: This sample includes further DNA sequences coding for the same CDR3. The J gene is TRBJ2-5, the V gene TRBV4-3; 11 positions agree with TRBD1. CDR3 length: 14 amino acids. The germline V gene encodes CDR1 LGHNA and CDR2 YSLEER. J gave up 4 bases and V 3 bases, and 1 base lay outside the gene matches. The chain's CDR3 is CASSQGQGGETQYF. The CDR3 nucleotides read TGCGCCAGCAGCCAGGGACAGGGGGGAGAGACCCAGTACTTC.

This sequence joins TRBV5-5 and TRBJ1-5, with D unclear. Germline V gene data show CDR1 as SGHKS and CDR2 as YYEKEE (reference sequence). CDR3 size: 15 residues. V lost 0 bases and J 0 bases, leaving 7 bases between the germline ends. The CDR3: CASSLAVNSNQPQHF. The CDR3 DNA sequence: TGTGCCAGCAGCTTGGCAGTTAATAGCAATCAGCCCCAGCATTTT.

The chain is built from TRBV28 and TRBJ2-2, with 8 bases fitting TRBD2. The germline V gene has CDR1 MDHEN and CDR2 SYDVKM. After removal of 3 bases from V and 6 bases from J, the junction contained 6 bases not matched to a gene. CDR3 length equals 15 residues. The DNA of the CDR3 is TGTGCCAGCAGTTTCGCGGCGGGAGGCGCCGGGGAGCTGTTTTTT. It encodes CASSFAAGGAGELFF. The whole variable domain, remainder taken from reference TRBV28 and TRBJ2-2, is DVKVTQSSRYLVKRTGEKVFLECVQDMDHENMFWYRQDPGLGLRLIYFSYDVKMKEKGDIPEGYSVSREKKERFSLILESASTNQTSMYLCASSFAAGGAGELFFGEGSRLTVL.

V is TRBV2 and J is TRBJ1-6, with D uncertain. Trimming pared 10 bases from V and 14 bases from J, leaving 27 bases between. The CDR3 consists of 15 residues. Germline V gene data show CDR1 as SNHLY and CDR2 as FYNNEI. CDR3 coding DNA: TGTGCCAACCTACGAGACGGGCGCAAGGAGGTTTCCCTCCACTTT. It translates to CANLRDGRKEVSLHF.

There are a few counts of this clone. This rearrangement joins TRBV28 to TRBJ1-3; D gene unclear. Trimming pared 4 bases from V and 8 bases from J, leaving 9 bases between. CDR1 is MDHEN and CDR2 is SYDVKM in the germline V gene. The CDR3 has 12 amino acids. In DNA form, the CDR3 reads TGTGCCAGCAGTTCCATCAGTGACACCATATATTTT. This gives the protein CASSSISDTIYF.

The V call is TRBV10-3, the J call TRBJ2-5; 7 bases line up with TRBD2. CDR1 and CDR2 from the germline V gene are ENHRY and SYGVKD. V was pared by 6 bases and J by 0 bases, with 10 bases of the junction left unmatched. This CDR3 contains 16 residues. In DNA, the CDR3 is TGTGCCATCAGGGATGATGCGGGGGTGTACCAAGAGACCCAGTACTTC. Its translation is CAIRDDAGVYQETQYF.

V usage is TRBV6-5 and J usage is TRBJ2-5; 7 bases match TRBD1. The ends lost 7 bases at V and 1 base at J; junction bases unmatched: 3. The CDR3 runs to 13 residues. Germline values: CDR1 MNHEY, CDR2 SVGAGI. Here the CDR3 DNA reads TGTGCCAGCAATAGACAGGGCCAAGAGACCCAGTACTTC. Its translation: CASNRQGQETQYF.

This chain joins TRBV4-2 and TRBJ1-2; D possibly corresponds to TRBD1 (6 bases). In germline, CDR1 is LGHNA, CDR2 YNFKEQ. The CDR3 has 13 amino acids. The V end lost 1 base, the J end lost 10 bases, and 13 bases lay between the germline ends. The CDR3 protein is CASSQGYRDFYTF. CDR3 coding DNA: TGTGCCAGCAGCCAAGGATACAGGGATTTCTACACCTTC.

The CDR3: CASSVTSGSYEQYF. DNA for the CDR3: TGTGCCAGCAGTGTCACTAGCGGGTCTTACGAGCAGTACTTC. This chain connects TRBV6-1 to TRBJ2-7, with 9 nucleotides matching TRBD2. Germline CDR1 and CDR2: MNHNS and SASEGT. There are 14 residues in the CDR3. With V trimmed by 4 bases and J by 4 bases, 5 bases remained unmatched.

This clone has only a few counts. The V call is TRBV30, the J call TRBJ1-1; no definite D call. V shed 5 bases and J shed 1 base, with 11 bases lying between them. The CDR3 is 13 residues long. Germline V gives CDR1 GTSNPN, CDR2 SVGIG (reference sequence). The CDR3 region has the DNA TGTGCCTGGCAAATACAGACGAACACTGAAGCTTTCTTT. Residues: CAWQIQTNTEAFF.

This clone was seen more than once but under ten times. The chain joins TRBV11-3 to TRBJ1-2, with D tentatively TRBD1 (6 bases). The V and J ends lost 4 bases and 9 bases respectively, with 21 bases between them. The CDR3 loop spans 15 amino acids. Germline CDR1 is SGHNT and CDR2 is YENEEA. The CDR3: CASSSGHLSIRSYTF. The CDR3 DNA follows: TGTGCCAGCAGCTCGGGACATTTATCGATAAGGAGCTACACCTTC.

The chain has TRBV6-5 and TRBJ1-2; D unclear. Trimming removed 5 bases at V and 4 bases at J, with 11 bases between. The germline V gene has CDR1 MNHEY and CDR2 SVGAGI. The CDR3 length is 13 residues. CDR3: CASSPATGYGYTF. The CDR3 nucleotides are TGTGCCAGCAGTCCCGCCACGGGCTATGGCTACACCTTC.

The gene calls are TRBV4-3 and TRBJ1-4; D unresolved. V lost 1 base, J lost 4 bases, and 10 bases lay in between. CDR1 and CDR2 (germline): LGHNA, YSLEER. This CDR3 region has 15 residues. The CDR3 protein is CASSQASQFNEKLFF. The CDR3 nucleotides read TGCGCCAGCAGCCAAGCTTCGCAGTTTAATGAAAAACTGTTTTTT.

The V gene is TRBV28, the J gene TRBJ1-3, with TRBD1 matching over 7 bases. The germline CDR1 and CDR2 sequences are MDHEN and SYDVKM. CDR3 length: 16 amino acids. The CDR3 DNA follows: TGTTCCACCCGGAGAGGGGGACAGAGCTCTGGAAACACCATATATTTT. The encoded protein is CSTRRGGQSSGNTIYF.

This clone turned up a few times. One junction end does not reproduce the germline sequence, and a read error may be involved. The chain recombines TRBV7-9 with TRBJ1-1; D is uncertain. CDR1 is SEHNR, CDR2 FQNEAQ, per germline (reference sequence). The CDR3 is 13 amino acids. The CDR3 sequence is CSSSLVDGDKAFF. The CDR3 nucleotides are TGTTCCAGCAGCTTAGTAGACGGGGATAAAGCTTTCTTT.

The V gene is TRBV30, the J gene TRBJ1-2; 8 nucleotides match TRBD1. From germline, CDR1 is GTSNPN and CDR2 SVGIG (reference sequence). CDR3 length equals 17 residues. V shed 5 bases, J shed 2 bases, and the junction held 16 bases outside the gene matches. Written as DNA, the CDR3 is TGTGCCTGGTCCCCCCGGCGGGGGACAGGCTTCAACTATGGCTACACCTTC. Its translation: CAWSPRRGTGFNYGYTF.

The V call is TRBV7-2, the J call TRBJ2-7, with TRBD1 matching over 8 bases. The CDR3 totals 14 residues. V lost 3 bases to trimming and J lost 2 bases; unmatched junction nucleotides: 3. Per the germline V gene, CDR1 is SGHTA and CDR2 is FQGNSA. In DNA, the CDR3 is TGTGCCAGCAGCTTTGGGACAGGAACCTACGAGCAGTACTTC. This codes for CASSFGTGTYEQYF.

This sequence joins TRBV5-1 and TRBJ1-1; 9 bases fit TRBD1. V shed 5 bases and J 0 bases; nucleotides not matched to a gene: 11. The CDR3 extends over 17 amino acids. Germline V gives CDR1 SGHRS, CDR2 YFSETQ. CDR3 in DNA: TGCGCCAGCAGTTTCCACCGGGACAGGGTCATGAACACTGAAGCTTTCTTT. This translates into CASSFHRDRVMNTEAFF.

V and J are TRBV27 and TRBJ2-6, with 8 bases lining up with TRBD1. This CDR3 is 16 amino acids long. The J segment lost 0 bases and the V segment lost 3 bases, leaving 1 base of the junction unmatched. Germline loops: CDR1 MNHEY, CDR2 SMNVEV (reference sequence). DNA of the CDR3: TGTGCCAGCAGTTTCACAGGGGGCTCTGGGGCCAACGTCCTGACTTTC. Residues: CASSFTGGSGANVLTF.